This T cell receptor beta chain was retrieved from a study of prognosis after radiotherapy for stage I lung cancer. The authors amplified TCR beta CDR3 from genomic DNA using two-round multiplex PCR. Primers specific to each TRBV and TRBJ gene drove first-round PCR. TCRdb re-called the multiplex PCR reads through MiXCR, storing one row per CDR3 protein. The sample includes 20,000 to 30,000 distinct CDR3 sequences, roughly 35% of them seen just once. Germline loops: CDR1 SEHNR, CDR2 FQNEAQ (reference sequence). Losses at the gene ends were 5 bases for V and 0 bases for J; bases not matched to a gene: 20. The CDR3 spans 21 residues.

This specimen was PBMCs, taken before or after stereotactic body radiation therapy (not recorded which). The source is a donor over 45 with non-small cell lung cancer. V is TRBV7-9 and J is TRBJ1-3; 9 bases are shared with TRBD1. CDR3 sequence: CASSPRTGEYNAVSSGNTIYF. For the CDR3, the DNA is TGTGCCAGCAGCCCCAGGACAGGGGAATACAACGCAGTTAGCTCTGGAAACACCATATATTTT. Full variable domain (remainder filled in from reference TRBV7-9 and TRBJ1-3): DTGVSQNPRHKITKRGQNVTFRCDPISEHNRLYWYRQTLGQGPEFLTYFQNEAQLEKSRLLSDRFSAERPKGSFSTLEIQRTEQGDSAMYLCASSPRTGEYNAVSSGNTIYFGEGSWLTVV.